This T cell receptor beta chain was sequenced in a study of shared T cell receptors in the human thymus. Assay: immunoSEQ multiplex PCR; the TCRdb copy retains only in-frame clones and omits some. Among 700,000 or so clones listed, 75% to 90% were seen once. The CDR3 loop spans 14 amino acids. V shed 3 bases, J shed 6 bases, and the junction held 5 bases outside the gene matches. Germline values: CDR1 SGDLS, CDR2 YYNGEE. This sample was shared with a second study, whose subject was human thymus T cells. That work states: The study used thymus tissue resected during corrective heart surgery.

This TCR came from a girl under three years old with a congenital heart defect. The chain is built from TRBV9 and TRBJ2-1, with TRBD1 matching 8 bases. Material for sequencing was thymocytes. This CDR3 is CASSAEDRANEQFF. In DNA, the CDR3 is TGTGCCAGCAGCGCCGAGGACAGGGCCAATGAGCAGTTCTTC.